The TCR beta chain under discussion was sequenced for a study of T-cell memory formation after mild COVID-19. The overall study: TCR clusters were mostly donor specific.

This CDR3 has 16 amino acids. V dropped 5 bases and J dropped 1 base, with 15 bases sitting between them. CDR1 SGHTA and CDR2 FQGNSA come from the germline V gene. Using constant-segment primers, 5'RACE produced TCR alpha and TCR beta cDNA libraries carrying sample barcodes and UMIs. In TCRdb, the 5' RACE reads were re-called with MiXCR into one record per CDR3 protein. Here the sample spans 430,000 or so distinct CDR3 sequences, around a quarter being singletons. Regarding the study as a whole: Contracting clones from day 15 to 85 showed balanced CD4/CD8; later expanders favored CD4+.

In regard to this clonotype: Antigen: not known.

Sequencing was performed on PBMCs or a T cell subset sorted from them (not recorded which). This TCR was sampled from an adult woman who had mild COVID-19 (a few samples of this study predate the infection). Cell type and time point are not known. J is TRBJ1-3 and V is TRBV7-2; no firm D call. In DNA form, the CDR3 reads TGTGCCAGCAGCCCCGTAGCCGGACTATCTGGAAACACCATATATTTT. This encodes CASSPVAGLSGNTIYF.